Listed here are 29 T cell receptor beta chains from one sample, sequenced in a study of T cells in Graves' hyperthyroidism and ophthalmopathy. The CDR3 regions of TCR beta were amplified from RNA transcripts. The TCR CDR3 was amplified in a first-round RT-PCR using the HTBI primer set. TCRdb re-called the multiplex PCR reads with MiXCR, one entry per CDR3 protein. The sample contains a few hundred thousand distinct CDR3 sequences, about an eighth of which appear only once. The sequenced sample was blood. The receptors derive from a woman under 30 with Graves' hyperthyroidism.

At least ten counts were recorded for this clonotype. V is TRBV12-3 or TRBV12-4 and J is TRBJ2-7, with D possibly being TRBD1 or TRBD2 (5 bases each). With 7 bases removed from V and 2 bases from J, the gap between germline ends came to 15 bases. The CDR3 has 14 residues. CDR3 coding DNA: TGTGCCAGCACCCGGGACCCGCGGACCTACGAGCAGTACTTC. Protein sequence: CASTRDPRTYEQYF.

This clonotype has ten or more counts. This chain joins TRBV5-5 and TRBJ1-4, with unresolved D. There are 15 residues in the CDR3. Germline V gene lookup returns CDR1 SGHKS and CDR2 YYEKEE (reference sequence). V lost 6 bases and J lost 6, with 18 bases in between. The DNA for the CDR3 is TGTGCCAGCACCCGAGCTTACGCCGGGGATGAAAAACTGTTTTTT. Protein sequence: CASTRAYAGDEKLFF.

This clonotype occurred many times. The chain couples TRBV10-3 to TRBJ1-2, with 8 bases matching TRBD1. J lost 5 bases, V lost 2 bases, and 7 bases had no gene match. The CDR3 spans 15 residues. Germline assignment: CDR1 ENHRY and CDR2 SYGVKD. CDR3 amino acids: CAISETGGPDYGYTF. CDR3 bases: TGTGCCATCAGTGAGACAGGGGGGCCAGATTATGGCTACACCTTC.

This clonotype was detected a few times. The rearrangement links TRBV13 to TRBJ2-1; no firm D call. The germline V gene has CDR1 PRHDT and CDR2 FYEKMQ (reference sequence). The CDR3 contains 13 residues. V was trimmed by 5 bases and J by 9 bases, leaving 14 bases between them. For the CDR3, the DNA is TGTGCCAGCAGCCCAAGACTTATCAGTGAGCAGTTCTTC. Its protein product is CASSPRLISEQFF. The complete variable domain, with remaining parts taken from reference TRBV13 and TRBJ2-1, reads AAGVIQSPRHLIKEKRETATLKCYPIPRHDTVYWYQQGPGQDPQFLISFYEKMQSDKGSIPDRFSAQQFSDYHSELNMSSLELGDSALYFCASSPRLISEQFFGPGTRLTVL.

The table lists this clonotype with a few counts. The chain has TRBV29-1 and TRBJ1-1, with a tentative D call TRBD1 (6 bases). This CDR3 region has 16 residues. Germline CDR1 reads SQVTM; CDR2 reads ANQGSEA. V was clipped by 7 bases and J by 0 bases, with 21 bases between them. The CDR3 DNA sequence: TGCAGCGCGGGACGGGACACCCGACGCTTGAACACTGAAGCTTTCTTT. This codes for CSAGRDTRRLNTEAFF.

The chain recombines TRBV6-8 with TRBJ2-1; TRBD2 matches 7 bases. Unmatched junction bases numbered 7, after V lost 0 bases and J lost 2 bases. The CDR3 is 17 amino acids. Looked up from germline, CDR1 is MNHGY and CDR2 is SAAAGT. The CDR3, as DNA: TGTGCCAGCAGTTACTCGGAGTATCTAGCGGCCTACAATGAGCAGTTCTTC. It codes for CASSYSEYLAAYNEQFF.

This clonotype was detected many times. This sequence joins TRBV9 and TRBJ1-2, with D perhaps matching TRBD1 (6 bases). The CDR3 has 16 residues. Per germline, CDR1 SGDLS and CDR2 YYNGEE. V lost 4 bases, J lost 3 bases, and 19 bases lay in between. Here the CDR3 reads CASSPQTGPPDYGYTF. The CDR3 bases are TGTGCCAGCAGCCCCCAGACAGGACCGCCTGACTATGGCTACACCTTC. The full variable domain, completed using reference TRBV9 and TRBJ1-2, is DSGVTQTPKHLITATGQRVTLRCSPRSGDLSVYWYQQSLDQGLQFLIQYYNGEERAKGNILERFSAQQFPDLHSELNLSSLELGDSALYFCASSPQTGPPDYGYTFGSGTRLTVV.

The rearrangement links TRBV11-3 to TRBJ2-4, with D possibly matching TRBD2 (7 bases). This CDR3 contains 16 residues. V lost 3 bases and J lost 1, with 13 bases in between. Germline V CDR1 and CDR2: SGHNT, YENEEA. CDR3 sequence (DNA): TGTGCCAGCAGCTTCTTGGGGGGGCAGGCCAAAAACATTCAGTACTTC. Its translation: CASSFLGGQAKNIQYF.

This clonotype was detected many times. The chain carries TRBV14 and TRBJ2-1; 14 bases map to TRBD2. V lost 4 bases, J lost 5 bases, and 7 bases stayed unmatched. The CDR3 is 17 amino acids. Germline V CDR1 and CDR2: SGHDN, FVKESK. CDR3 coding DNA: TGTGCCAGCAGCCCGGGACTAGCGGGAGTATTCGACAATGAGCAGTTCTTC. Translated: CASSPGLAGVFDNEQFF.

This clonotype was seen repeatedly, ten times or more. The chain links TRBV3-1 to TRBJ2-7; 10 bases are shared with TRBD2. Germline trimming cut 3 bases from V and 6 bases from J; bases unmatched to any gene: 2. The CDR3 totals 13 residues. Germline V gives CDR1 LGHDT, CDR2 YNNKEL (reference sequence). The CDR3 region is CASSHGTSAEQYV. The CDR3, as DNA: TGTGCCAGCAGCCATGGGACTAGCGCCGAGCAGTACGTC.

The chain's CDR3 is CASSGSSGYGYTF. Written as DNA, the CDR3 is TGTGCCAGTAGTGGCTCCTCCGGGTATGGCTACACCTTC. J is TRBJ1-2 and V is TRBV19; D gene ambiguous. Trimming shortened V by 5 bases and J by 5 bases, and 12 bases separated the two germline ends. This CDR3 is built from 13 residues. Germline V gene lookup returns CDR1 LNHDA and CDR2 SQIVND (reference sequence).

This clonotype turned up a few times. CDR3 coding DNA: TGTGCCAGCAGCCATCTCAAAGGGGCCAGGGGGCATGGCTACACCTTC. It translates to CASSHLKGARGHGYTF. The chain has TRBV3-1 and TRBJ1-2; 8 bases map to TRBD1. Germline trimming cut 3 bases from V and 6 bases from J; bases unmatched to any gene: 12. Looked up from germline, CDR1 is LGHDT and CDR2 is YNNKEL (reference sequence). This CDR3 spans 16 amino acids.

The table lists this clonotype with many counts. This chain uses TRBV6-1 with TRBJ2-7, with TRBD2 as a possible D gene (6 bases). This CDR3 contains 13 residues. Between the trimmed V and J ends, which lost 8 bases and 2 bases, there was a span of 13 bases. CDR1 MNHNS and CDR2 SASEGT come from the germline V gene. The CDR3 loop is CASGAGVTYEQYV. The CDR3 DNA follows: TGTGCCAGCGGAGCGGGCGTAACCTACGAGCAGTACGTC.

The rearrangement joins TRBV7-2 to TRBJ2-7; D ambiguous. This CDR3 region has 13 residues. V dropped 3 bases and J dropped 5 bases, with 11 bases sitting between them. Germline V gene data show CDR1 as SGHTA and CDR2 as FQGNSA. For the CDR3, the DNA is TGTGCCAGCAGCTTTGGACCCGCCAACGAGCAGTACGTC. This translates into CASSFGPANEQYV.

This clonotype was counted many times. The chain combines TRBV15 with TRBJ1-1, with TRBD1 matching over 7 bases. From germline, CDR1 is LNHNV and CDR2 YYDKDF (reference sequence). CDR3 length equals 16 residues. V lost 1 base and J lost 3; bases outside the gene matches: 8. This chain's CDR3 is CATSRGSTGTYTEAFF. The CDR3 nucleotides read TGTGCCACCAGCAGAGGGTCGACAGGGACTTACACTGAAGCTTTCTTT.

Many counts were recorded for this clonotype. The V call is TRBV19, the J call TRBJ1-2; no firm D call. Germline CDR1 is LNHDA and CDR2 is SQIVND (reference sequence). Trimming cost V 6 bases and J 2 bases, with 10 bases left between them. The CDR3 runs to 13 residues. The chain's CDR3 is CASSPLPNYGYTF. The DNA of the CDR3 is TGTGCCAGTAGCCCCCTTCCGAACTATGGCTACACCTTC.

CDR3 protein: CASSLEGAGVYYNSPLHF. CDR3 coding DNA: TGCGCCAGCAGCTTGGAGGGGGCAGGGGTCTACTATAATTCACCCCTCCACTTT. V gene TRBV5-1 combines with J gene TRBJ1-6, with 7 bases fitting TRBD1. V shed 0 bases, J shed 3 bases, and the junction held 9 bases outside the gene matches. The CDR3 is made up of 18 amino acids. The germline CDR1 and CDR2 sequences are SGHRS and YFSETQ.

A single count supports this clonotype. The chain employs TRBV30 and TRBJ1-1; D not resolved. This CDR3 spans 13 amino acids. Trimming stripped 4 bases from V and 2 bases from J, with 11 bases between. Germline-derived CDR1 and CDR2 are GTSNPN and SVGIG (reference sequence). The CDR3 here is CAWNPQTNTEAFF. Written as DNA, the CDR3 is TGTGCCTGGAACCCCCAGACCAACACTGAAGCTTTCTTT. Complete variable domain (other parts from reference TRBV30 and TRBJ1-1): SQTIHQWPATLVQPVGSPLSLECTVEGTSNPNLYWYRQAAGRGLQLLFYSVGIGQISSEVPQNLSASRPQDRQFILSSKKLLLSDSGFYLCAWNPQTNTEAFFGQGTRLTVV.

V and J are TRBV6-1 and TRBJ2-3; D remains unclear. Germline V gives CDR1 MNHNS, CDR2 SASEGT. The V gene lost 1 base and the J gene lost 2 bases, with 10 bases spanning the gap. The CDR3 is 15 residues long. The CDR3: CASSEVVAFTDTQYF. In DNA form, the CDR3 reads TGTGCCAGCAGTGAAGTGGTAGCCTTCACAGATACGCAGTATTTT.

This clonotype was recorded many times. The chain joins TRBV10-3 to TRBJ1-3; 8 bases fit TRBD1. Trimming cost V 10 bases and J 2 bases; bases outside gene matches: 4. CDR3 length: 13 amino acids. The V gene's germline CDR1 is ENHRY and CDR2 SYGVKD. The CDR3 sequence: CATTGGTGNTIYF. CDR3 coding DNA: TGTGCCACCACAGGGGGAACTGGAAACACCATATATTTT.

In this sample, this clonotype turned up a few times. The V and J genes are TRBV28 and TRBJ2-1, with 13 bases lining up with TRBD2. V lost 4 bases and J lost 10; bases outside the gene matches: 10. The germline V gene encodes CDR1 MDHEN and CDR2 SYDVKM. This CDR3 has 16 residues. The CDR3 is CASSSGLAGAFREQFF. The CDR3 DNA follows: TGTGCCAGCAGTTCTGGACTAGCGGGGGCCTTCAGGGAGCAGTTCTTC.

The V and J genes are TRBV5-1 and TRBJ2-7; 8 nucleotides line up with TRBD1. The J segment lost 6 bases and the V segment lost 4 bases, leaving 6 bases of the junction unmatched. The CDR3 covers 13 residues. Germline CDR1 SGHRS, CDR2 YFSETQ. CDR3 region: CASSTGQGGEQYF. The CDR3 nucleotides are TGCGCCAGCAGCACCGGACAGGGAGGCGAGCAGTACTTC.

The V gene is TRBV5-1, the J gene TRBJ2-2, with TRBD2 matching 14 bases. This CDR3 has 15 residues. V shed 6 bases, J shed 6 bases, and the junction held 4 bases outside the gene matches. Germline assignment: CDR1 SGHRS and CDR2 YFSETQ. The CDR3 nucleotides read TGCGCCAGCACCGGGACTAGCGGGAGAGCCGGGGAGCTGTTTTTT. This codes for CASTGTSGRAGELFF.

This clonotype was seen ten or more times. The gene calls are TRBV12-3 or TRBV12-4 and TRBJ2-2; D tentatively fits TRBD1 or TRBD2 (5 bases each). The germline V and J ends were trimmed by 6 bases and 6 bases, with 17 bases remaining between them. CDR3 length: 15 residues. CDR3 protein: CASRGTNRVAGELFF. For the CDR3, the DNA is TGTGCCAGCAGGGGGACCAATCGCGTGGCCGGGGAGCTGTTTTTT.

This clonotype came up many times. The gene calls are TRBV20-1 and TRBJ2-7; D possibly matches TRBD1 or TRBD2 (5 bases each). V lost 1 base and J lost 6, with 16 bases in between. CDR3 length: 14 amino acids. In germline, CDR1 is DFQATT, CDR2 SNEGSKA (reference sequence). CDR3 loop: CSARVGTPTGEQYF. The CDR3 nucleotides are TGCAGTGCTAGAGTGGGGACCCCCACTGGCGAGCAGTACTTC.

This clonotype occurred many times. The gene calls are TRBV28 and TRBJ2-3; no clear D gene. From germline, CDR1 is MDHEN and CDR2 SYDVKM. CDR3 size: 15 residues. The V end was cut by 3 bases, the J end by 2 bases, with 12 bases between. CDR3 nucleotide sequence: TGTGCCAGCAGTTTGCCGAGCGCGATCACAGATACGCAGTATTTT. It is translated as CASSLPSAITDTQYF.

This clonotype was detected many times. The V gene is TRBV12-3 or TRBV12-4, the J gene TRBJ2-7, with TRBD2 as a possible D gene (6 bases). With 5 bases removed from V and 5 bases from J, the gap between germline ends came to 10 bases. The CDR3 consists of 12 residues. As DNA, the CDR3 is TGTGCCAGCAGTCTGACTAGAGACGAGCAGTACTTC. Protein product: CASSLTRDEQYF.

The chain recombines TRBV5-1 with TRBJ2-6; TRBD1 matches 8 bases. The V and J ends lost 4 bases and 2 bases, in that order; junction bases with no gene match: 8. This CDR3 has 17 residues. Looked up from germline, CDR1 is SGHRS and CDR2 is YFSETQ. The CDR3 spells CASSPDRALPGANVLTF. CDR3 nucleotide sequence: TGCGCCAGCAGCCCGGACAGGGCTCTCCCTGGGGCCAACGTCCTGACTTTC. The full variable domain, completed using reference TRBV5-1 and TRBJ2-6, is KAGVTQTPRYLIKTRGQQVTLSCSPISGHRSVSWYQQTPGQGLQFLFEYFSETQRNKGNFPGRFSGRQFSNSRSEMNVSTLELGDSALYLCASSPDRALPGANVLTFGAGSRLTVL.

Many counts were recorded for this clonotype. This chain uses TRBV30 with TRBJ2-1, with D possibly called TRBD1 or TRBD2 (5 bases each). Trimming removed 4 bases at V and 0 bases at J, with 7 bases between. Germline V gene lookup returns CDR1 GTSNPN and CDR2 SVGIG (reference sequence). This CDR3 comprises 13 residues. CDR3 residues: CAWTGSSYNEQFF. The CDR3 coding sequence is TGTGCCTGGACAGGGAGCTCCTACAATGAGCAGTTCTTC.